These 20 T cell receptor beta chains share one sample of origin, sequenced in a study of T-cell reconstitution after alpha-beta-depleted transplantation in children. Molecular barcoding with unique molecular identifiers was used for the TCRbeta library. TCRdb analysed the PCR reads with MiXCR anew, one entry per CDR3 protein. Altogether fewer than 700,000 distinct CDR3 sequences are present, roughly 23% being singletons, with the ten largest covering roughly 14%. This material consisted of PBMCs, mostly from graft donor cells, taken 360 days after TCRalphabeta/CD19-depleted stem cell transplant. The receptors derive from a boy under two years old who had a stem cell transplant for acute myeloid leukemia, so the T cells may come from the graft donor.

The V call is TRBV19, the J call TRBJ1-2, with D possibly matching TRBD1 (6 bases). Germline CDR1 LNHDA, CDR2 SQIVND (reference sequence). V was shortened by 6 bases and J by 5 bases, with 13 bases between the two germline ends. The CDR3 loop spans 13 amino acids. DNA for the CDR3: TGTGCCAGTAGGCCGGGGGCGAGGTATGGCTACACCTTC. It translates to CASRPGARYGYTF.

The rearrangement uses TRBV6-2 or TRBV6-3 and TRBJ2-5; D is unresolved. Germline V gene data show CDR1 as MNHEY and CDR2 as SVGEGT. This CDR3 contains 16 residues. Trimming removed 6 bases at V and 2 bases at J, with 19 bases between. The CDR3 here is CASSLPWAEHQETQYF. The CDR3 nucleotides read TGTGCCAGCAGCCTTCCCTGGGCGGAGCATCAAGAGACCCAGTACTTC.

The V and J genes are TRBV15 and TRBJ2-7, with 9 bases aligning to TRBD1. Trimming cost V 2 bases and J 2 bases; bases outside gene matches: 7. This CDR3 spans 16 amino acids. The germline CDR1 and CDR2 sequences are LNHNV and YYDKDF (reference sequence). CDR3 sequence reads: CATSRSSRQGAYEQYF. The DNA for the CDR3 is TGTGCCACCAGCAGATCTTCTAGACAGGGGGCCTACGAGCAGTACTTC.

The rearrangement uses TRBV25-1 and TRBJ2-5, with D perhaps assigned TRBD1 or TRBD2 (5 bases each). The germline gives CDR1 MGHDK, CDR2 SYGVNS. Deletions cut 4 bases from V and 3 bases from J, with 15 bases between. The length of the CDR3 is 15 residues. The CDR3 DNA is TGTGCCAGCAGTGCCGGGACCCACTCCAAAGAGACCCAGTACTTC. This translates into CASSAGTHSKETQYF. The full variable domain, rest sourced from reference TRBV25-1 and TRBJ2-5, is EADIYQTPRYLVIGTGKKITLECSQTMGHDKMYWYQQDPGMELHLIHYSYGVNSTEKGDLSSESTVSRIRTEHFPLTLESARPSHTSQYLCASSAGTHSKETQYFGPGTRLLVL.

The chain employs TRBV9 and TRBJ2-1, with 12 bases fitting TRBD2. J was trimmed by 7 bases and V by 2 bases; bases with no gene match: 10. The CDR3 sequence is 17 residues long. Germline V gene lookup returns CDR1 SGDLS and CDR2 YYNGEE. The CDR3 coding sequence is TGTGCCAGCAGCGTCCCTCTAGCGGGGGGGACCACTAATGAGCAGTTCTTC. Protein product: CASSVPLAGGTTNEQFF. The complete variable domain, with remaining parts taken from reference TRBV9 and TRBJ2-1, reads DSGVTQTPKHLITATGQRVTLRCSPRSGDLSVYWYQQSLDQGLQFLIQYYNGEERAKGNILERFSAQQFPDLHSELNLSSLELGDSALYFCASSVPLAGGTTNEQFFGPGTRLTVL.

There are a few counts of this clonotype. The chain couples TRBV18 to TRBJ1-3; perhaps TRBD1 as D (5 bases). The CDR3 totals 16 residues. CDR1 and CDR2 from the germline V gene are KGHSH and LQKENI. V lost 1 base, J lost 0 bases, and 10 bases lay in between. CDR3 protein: CASSPRQRTSGNTIYF. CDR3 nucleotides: TGTGCCAGCTCACCACGACAGAGGACCTCTGGAAACACCATATATTTT.

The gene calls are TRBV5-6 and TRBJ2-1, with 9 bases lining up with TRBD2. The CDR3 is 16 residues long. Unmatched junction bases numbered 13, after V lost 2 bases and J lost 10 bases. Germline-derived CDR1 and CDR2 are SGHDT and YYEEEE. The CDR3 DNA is TGTGCCAGCAGCTTAGGGGGACTAGCTGCGATTAACGAGCAGTTCTTC. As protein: CASSLGGLAAINEQFF.

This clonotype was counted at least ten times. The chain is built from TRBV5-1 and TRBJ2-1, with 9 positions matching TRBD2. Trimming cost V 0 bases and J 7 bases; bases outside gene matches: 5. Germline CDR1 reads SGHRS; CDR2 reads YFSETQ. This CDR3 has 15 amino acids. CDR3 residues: CASSLGAGGRNEQFF. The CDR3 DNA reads TGCGCCAGCAGCTTGGGGGCGGGGGGGCGAAATGAGCAGTTCTTC.

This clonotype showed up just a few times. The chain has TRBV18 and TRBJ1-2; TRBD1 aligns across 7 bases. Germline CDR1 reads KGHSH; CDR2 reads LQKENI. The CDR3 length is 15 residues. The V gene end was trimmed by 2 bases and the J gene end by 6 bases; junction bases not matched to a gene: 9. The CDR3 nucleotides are TGTGCCAGCTCACCAACAACAGGGGACGAGGATGGCTACACCTTC. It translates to CASSPTTGDEDGYTF.

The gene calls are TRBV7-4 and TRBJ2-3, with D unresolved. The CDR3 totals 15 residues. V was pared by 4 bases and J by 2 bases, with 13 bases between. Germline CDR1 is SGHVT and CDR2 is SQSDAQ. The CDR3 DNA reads TGTGCCAGCAGCTCGAATTCCCCAACCACAGATACGCAGTATTTT. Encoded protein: CASSSNSPTTDTQYF.

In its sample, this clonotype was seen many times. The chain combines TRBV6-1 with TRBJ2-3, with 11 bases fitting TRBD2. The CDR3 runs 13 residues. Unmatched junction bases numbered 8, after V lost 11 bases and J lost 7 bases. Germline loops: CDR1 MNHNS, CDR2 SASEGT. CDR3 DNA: TGTGCCTCCCGGGGACTAGCGGATAATACGCAGTATTTT. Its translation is CASRGLADNTQYF.

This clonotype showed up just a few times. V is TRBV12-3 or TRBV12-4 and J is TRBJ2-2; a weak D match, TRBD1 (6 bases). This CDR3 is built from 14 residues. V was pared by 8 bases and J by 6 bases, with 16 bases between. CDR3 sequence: CASCQGIIAGELFF. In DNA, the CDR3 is TGTGCCAGCTGTCAGGGGATTATTGCCGGGGAGCTGTTTTTT.

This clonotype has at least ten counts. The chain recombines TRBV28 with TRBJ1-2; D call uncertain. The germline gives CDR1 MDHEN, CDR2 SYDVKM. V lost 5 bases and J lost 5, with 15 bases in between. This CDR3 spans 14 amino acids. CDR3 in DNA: TGTGCCAGCAGTCCCAATAACAGAATATATGGCTACACCTTC. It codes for CASSPNNRIYGYTF.

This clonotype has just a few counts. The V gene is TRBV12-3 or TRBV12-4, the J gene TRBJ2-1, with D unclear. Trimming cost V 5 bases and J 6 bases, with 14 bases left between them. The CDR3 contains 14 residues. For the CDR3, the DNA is TGTGCCAGCAGTCGTCAGAGTGACTTCAATGAGCAGTTCTTC. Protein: CASSRQSDFNEQFF.

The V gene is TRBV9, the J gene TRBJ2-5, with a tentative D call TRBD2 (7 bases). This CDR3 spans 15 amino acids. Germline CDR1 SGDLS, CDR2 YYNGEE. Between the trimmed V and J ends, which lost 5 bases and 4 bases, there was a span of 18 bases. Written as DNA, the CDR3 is TGTGCCAGCAGTAATTCGGGGGGCGTCGGAGAGACCCAGTACTTC. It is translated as CASSNSGGVGETQYF.

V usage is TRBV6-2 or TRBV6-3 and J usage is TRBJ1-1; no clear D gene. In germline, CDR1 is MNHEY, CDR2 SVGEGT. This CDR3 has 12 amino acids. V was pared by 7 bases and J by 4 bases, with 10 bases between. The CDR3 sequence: CASIGWVTEAFF. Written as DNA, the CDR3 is TGTGCCAGCATCGGATGGGTCACTGAAGCTTTCTTT.

The CDR3 loop is CASSLPENTEAFF. Here the CDR3 DNA reads TGCGCCAGCAGCTTGCCTGAGAACACTGAAGCTTTCTTT. The gene calls are TRBV5-1 and TRBJ1-1; no reliable D call. CDR1 SGHRS and CDR2 YFSETQ come from the germline V gene. The CDR3 runs to 13 residues. The germline V and J ends were trimmed by 1 base and 1 base, with 5 bases remaining between them.

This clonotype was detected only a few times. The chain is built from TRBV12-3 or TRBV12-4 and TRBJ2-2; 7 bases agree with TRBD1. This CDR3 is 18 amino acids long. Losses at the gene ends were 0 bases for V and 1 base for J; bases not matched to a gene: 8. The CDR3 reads CASSLARKGAGNTGELFF. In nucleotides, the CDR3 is TGTGCCAGCAGTTTAGCGCGCAAGGGGGCAGGGAACACCGGGGAGCTGTTTTTT.

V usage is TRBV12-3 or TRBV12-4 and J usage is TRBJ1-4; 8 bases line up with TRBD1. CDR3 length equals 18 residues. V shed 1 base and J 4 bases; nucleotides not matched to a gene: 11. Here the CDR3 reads CASSLGQGNGLGNEKLFF. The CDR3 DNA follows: TGTGCCAGCAGTTTAGGACAGGGGAATGGATTGGGTAATGAAAAACTGTTTTTT.

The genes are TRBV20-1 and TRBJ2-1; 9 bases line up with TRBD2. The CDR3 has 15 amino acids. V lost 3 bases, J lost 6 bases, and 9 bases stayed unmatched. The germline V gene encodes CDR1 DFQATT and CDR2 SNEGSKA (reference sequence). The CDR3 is CSASSLAGGPNEQFF. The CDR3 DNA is TGCAGTGCTAGTTCTCTCGCGGGGGGGCCCAATGAGCAGTTCTTC.